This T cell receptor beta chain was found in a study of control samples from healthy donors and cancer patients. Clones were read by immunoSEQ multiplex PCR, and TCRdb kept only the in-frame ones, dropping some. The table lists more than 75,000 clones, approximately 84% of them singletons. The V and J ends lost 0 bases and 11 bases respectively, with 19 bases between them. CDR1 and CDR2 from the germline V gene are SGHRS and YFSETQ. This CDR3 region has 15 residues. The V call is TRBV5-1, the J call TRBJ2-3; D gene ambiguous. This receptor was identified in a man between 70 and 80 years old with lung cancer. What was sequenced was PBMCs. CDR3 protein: CASSLDGPGSLMQYF. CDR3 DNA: TGCGCCAGCAGCTTGGATGGCCCTGGTTCCTTAATGCAGTATTTT.